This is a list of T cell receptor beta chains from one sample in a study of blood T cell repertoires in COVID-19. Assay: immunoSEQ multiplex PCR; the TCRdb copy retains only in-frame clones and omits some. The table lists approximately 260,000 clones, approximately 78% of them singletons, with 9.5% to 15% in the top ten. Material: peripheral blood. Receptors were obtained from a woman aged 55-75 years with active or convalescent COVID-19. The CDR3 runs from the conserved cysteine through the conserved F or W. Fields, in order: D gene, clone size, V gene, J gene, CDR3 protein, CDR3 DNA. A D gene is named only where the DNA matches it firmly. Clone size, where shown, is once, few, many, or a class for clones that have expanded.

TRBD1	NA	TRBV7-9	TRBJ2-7	CASSLQQGQALSYEQYF	TGTGCCAGCAGCTTACAACAGGGGCAGGCTCTCTCCTACGAGCAGTACTTC
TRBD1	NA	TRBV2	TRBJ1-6	CASINRDRATSPLHF	TGTGCCAGCATCAACCGGGACAGGGCCACTTCACCCCTCCACTTT
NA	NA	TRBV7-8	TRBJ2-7	CASSPDAYEQYF	TGTGCCAGCAGCCCAGATGCCTACGAGCAGTACTTC
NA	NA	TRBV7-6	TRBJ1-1	CASRVGGLTEAFF	TGTGCCAGCAGAGTCGGGGGGCTCACTGAAGCTTTCTTT
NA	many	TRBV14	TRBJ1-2	CASSQYKGDTNYGYTF	TGTGCCAGCAGCCAGTATAAAGGGGACACAAACTATGGCTACACCTTC
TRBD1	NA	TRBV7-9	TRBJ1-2	CASSPRQGYGYTF	TGTGCCAGCAGCCCCCGACAGGGGTATGGCTACACCTTC
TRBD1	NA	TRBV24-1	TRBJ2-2	CATSDPGTGIDTGELFF	TGTGCCACCAGTGATCCCGGGACAGGGATCGACACCGGGGAGCTGTTTTTT
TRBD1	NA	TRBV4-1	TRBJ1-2	CASSQGTGFSLGYTF	TGCGCCAGCAGCCAAGGGACAGGTTTTTCCCTTGGCTACACCTTC
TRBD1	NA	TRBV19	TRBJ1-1	CASSIDRQGRSLDTEAFF	TGTGCCAGTAGTATTGATCGACAGGGAAGGAGCCTCGACACTGAAGCTTTCTTT
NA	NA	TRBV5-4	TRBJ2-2	CASSQAGNTGELFF	TGTGCCAGCAGCCAAGCCGGGAACACCGGGGAGCTGTTTTTT
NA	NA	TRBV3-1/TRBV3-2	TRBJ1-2	CASSQGPTGPNGNNYGYTF	TGTGCCAGCAGCCAAGGACCCACAGGGCCAAACGGGAATAACTATGGCTACACCTTC
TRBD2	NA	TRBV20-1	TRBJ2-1	CSASGTTNEQFF	TGCAGTGCTAGTGGGACTACCAATGAGCAGTTCTTC
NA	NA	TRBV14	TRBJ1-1	CASSPLGRGLGTEAFF	TGTGCCAGCAGCCCCCTGGGTCGGGGTTTGGGGACTGAAGCTTTCTTT
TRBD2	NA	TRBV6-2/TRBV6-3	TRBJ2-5	CASSYRLAGGETQYF	TGTGCCAGCAGTTACCGACTAGCGGGGGGGGAGACCCAGTACTTC
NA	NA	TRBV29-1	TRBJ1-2	CSPWGGFNYGYTF	TGCAGCCCATGGGGGGGTTTCAACTATGGCTACACCTTC
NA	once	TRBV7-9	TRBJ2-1	CASSDGTAKRNEQFF	TGTGCCAGCAGCGACGGGACTGCCAAGCGAAATGAGCAGTTCTTC
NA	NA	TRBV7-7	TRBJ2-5	CASSPSGYGETQYF	TGTGCTAGCAGCCCAAGCGGGTACGGAGAGACCCAGTACTTC
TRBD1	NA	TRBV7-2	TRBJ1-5	CASSAGTGPFSNQPQHF	TGTGCCAGCAGCGCAGGGACAGGGCCCTTCAGCAATCAGCCCCAGCATTTT
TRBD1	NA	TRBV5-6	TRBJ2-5	CASSNRGQGGAETQYF	TGTGCCAGCAGCAATAGGGGACAGGGGGGTGCCGAGACCCAGTACTTC
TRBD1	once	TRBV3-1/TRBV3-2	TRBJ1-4	CASSPLQGVSEKLFF	TGTGCCAGCAGCCCACTACAGGGGGTTAGTGAAAAACTGTTTTTT
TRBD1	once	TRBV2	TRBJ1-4	CASRSQTGGNEKLFF	TGTGCCAGCAGATCGCAAACAGGGGGTAATGAAAAACTGTTTTTT
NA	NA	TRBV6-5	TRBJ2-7	CASSYSRGSSYEQYF	TGTGCCAGCAGTTACTCTCGGGGGAGCTCCTACGAGCAGTACTTC
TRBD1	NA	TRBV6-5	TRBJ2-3	CASRLQGAGDTQYF	TGTGCCAGCAGACTACAGGGGGCCGGGGATACGCAGTATTTT
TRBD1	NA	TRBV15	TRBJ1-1	CATSRDGLTGTGDTEAFF	TGTGCCACCAGCAGAGATGGCCTCACCGGGACAGGGGACACTGAAGCTTTCTTT
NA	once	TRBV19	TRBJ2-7	CASSPGHAYFYEQYF	TGTGCCAGTAGCCCAGGGCACGCTTATTTCTACGAGCAGTACTTC
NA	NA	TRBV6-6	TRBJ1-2	CASSSLATGYGYTF	TGTGCCAGCAGCTCGCTAGCCACTGGCTATGGCTACACCTTC
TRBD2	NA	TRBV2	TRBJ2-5	CASRLSGGGETQYF	TGTGCCAGCAGACTTAGCGGGGGGGGAGAGACCCAGTACTTC
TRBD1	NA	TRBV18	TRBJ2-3	CASSLPTGGSSGDTQYF	TGTGCCAGCTCACTCCCGACAGGGGGCTCAAGCGGGGATACGCAGTATTTT
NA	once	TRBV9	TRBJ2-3	CASSVDGGRQDTQYF	TGTGCCAGCAGCGTAGACGGCGGGCGGCAGGATACGCAGTATTTT
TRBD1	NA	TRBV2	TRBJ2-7	CASSAGGYEQYF	TGTGCCAGCTCAGCAGGGGGCTACGAGCAGTACTTC
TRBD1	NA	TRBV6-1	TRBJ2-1	CASSDTGGAYGDGNEQFF	TGTGCCAGCAGTGATACAGGGGGCGCATATGGGGATGGCAATGAGCAGTTCTTC
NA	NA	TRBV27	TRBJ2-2	CASSPHKWGPNTGELFF	TGTGCCAGCAGTCCCCACAAATGGGGGCCGAACACCGGGGAGCTGTTTTTT
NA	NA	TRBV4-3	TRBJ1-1	CASSQESRTEGAFF	TGCGCCAGCAGCCAAGAGAGTAGGACAGAAGGAGCTTTCTTT
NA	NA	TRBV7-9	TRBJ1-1	CASSLTENTEAFF	TGTGCCAGCAGCTTAACAGAGAACACTGAAGCTTTCTTT
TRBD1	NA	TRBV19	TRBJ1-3	CASSMSDRGSGNTIYF	TGTGCCAGTAGTATGTCGGACAGGGGATCTGGAAACACCATATATTTT
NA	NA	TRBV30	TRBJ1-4	CAWSGQSQLGLFF	TGTGCCTGGAGTGGACAGAGCCAATTGGGACTGTTTTTT
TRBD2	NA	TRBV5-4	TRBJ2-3	CASSSKRGPSTDTQYF	TGTGCCAGCAGCTCGAAGCGGGGGCCGAGCACAGATACGCAGTATTTT
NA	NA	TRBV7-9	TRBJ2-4	CASSLVQGNIQYF	TGTGCCAGCAGCTTAGTACAGGGAAACATTCAGTACTTC
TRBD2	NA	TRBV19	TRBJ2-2	CASSTSGLPNTGELFF	TGTGCCAGTAGTACCTCGGGACTACCAAACACCGGGGAGCTGTTTTTT